This T cell receptor beta chain originates from a study of tumor-infiltrating lymphocytes in glioblastoma multiforme. The V end was cut by 6 bases, the J end by 4 bases, with 16 bases between. The CDR3 totals 15 residues. Per germline, CDR1 MNHNY and CDR2 SVGAGI (reference sequence). Remarks on this clonotype: Its target is unknown.

TCRB libraries came from RNA via three nested multiplex PCR rounds. No unique molecular identifiers were described for these TCRB libraries. TCRdb re-called the multiplex PCR reads with MiXCR, one entry per CDR3 protein. The sample holds about 15,000 distinct CDR3 sequences; roughly two thirds are singletons and the top ten take over 35%. Study-level results: Just one glioblastoma patient contributed to the TCR-mutation comparison.

The sequence was obtained from a male donor with glioblastoma. The rearrangement uses TRBV6-6 and TRBJ1-5, with D perhaps matching TRBD1 (5 bases). The sequencing sample was made of brain tumor tissue. CDR3 protein: CASRSSVGPNQPQHF. CDR3 bases: TGTGCCAGCAGATCCTCGGTGGGACCAAATCAGCCCCAGCATTTT.